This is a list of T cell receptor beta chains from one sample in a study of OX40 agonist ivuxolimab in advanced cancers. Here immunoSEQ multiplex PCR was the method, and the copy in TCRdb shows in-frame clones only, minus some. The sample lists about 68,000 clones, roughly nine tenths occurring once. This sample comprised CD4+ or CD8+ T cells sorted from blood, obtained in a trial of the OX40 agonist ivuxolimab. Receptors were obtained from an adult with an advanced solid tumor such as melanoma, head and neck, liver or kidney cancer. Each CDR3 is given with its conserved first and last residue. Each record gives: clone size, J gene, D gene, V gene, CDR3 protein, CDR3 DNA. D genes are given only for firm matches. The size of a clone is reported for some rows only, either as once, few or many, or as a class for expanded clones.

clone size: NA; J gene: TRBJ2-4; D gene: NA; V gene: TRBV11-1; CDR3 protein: CASSLGVFENGKNIQYF; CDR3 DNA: TGTGCCAGCAGCTTGGGCGTGTTTGAGAACGGGAAAAACATTCAGTACTTC
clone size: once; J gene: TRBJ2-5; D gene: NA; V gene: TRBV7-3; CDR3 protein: CASSLMAGYQETQYF; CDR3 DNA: TGTGCCAGCAGCTTAATGGCGGGGTACCAAGAGACCCAGTACTTC
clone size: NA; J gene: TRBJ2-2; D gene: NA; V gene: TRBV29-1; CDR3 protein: CSVSPSATGELFF; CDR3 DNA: TGCAGCGTTTCGCCTAGCGCCACCGGGGAGCTGTTTTTT
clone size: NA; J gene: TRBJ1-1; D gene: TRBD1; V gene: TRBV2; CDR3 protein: CASNFRGLNTEAFF; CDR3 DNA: TGTGCCAGCAATTTCAGGGGGCTTAACACTGAAGCTTTCTTT
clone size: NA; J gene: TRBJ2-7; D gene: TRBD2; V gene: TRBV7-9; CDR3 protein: CASSLAMGLGDNTYEQYF; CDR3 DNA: TGTGCCAGCAGCTTAGCGATGGGACTAGGAGATAATACCTACGAGCAGTACTTC
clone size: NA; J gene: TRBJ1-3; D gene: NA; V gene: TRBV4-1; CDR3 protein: CASSQEDLPFAGNTIYF; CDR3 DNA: TGCGCCAGCAGCCAAGAGGACCTACCTTTCGCCGGAAACACCATATATTTT
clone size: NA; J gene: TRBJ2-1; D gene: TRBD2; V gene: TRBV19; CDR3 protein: CASSPRQIAGGYNEQFF; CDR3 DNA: TGTGCCAGTAGTCCCAGACAAATAGCGGGAGGGTACAATGAGCAGTTCTTC
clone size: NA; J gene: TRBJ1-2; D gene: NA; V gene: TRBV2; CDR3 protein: CASSPGYPVGYTF; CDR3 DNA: TGTGCCAGCAGTCCGGGCTATCCGGTGGGCTACACCTTC
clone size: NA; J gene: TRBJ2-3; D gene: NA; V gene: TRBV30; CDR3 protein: CAWSGGTRVNTQYF; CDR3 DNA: TGTGCCTGGAGTGGGGGAACGCGAGTAAATACGCAGTATTTT
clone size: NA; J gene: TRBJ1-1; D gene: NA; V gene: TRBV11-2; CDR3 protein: CASSLRGGGTEAFF; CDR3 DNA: TGTGCCAGCAGCTTACGGGGTGGGGGGACTGAAGCTTTCTTT
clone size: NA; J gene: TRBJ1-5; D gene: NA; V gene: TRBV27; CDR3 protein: CASSFGGRSNQPQHF; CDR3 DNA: TGTGCCAGCAGTTTCGGAGGGAGAAGCAATCAGCCCCAGCATTTT
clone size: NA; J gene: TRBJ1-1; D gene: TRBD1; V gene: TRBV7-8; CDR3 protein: CASSLRVRGQNTEAFF; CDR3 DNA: TGTGCCAGCAGCTTACGGGTCAGGGGGCAAAACACTGAAGCTTTCTTT
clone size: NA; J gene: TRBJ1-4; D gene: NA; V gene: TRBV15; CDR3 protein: CATSRERTTNEKLFF; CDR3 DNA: TGTGCCACCAGCAGAGAGCGAACAACTAATGAAAAACTGTTTTTT
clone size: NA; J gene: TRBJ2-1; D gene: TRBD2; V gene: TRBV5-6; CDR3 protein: CASSRTSGTLREQFF; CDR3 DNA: TGTGCCAGCAGCCGGACTAGCGGGACCCTCAGGGAGCAGTTCTTC
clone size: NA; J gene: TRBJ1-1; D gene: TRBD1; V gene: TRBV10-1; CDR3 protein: CASSDLPDRGRTEAFF; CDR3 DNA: TGCGCCAGCAGTGACCTTCCGGACAGGGGGCGAACTGAAGCTTTCTTT
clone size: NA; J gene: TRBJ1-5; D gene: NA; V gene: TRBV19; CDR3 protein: CASSVTGSRQPQHF; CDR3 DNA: TGTGCCAGTAGTGTTACAGGGAGCCGACAGCCCCAGCATTTT
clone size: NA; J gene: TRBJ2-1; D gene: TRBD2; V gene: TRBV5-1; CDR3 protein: CASSLVTSGSFNEQFF; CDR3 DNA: TGCGCCAGCAGCTTGGTTACTAGCGGGAGCTTCAATGAGCAGTTCTTC
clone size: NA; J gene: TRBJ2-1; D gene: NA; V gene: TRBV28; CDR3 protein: CASSLFFVENNEQFF; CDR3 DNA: TGTGCCAGCAGTTTATTCTTCGTCGAAAACAATGAGCAGTTCTTC
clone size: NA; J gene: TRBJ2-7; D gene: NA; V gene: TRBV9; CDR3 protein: CASSVGVGLIGGYEQYF; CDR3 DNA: TGTGCCAGCAGCGTAGGTGTGGGGCTAATAGGTGGTTACGAGCAGTACTTC
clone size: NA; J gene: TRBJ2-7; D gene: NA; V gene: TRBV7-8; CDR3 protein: CASSFRIGQGAQGEQYF; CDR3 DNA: TGTGCCAGCAGCTTTAGGATAGGGCAGGGTGCCCAGGGCGAGCAGTACTTC
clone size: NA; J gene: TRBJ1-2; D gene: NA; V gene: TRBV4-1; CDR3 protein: CASSQVGGGEGYTF; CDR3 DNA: TGCGCCAGCAGCCAAGTTGGGGGAGGGGAAGGCTACACCTTC
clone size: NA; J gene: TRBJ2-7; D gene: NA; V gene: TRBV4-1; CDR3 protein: CASSQGSGASYEQYF; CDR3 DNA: TGCGCCAGCAGCCAAGGGTCCGGGGCCTCCTACGAGCAGTACTTC
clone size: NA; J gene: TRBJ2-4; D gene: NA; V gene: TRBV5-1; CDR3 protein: CASSLEAGKNIQYF; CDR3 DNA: TGCGCCAGCAGCTTGGAGGCCGGTAAAAACATTCAGTACTTC
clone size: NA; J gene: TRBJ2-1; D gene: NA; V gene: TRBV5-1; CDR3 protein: CASSRTGTQIDNEQFF; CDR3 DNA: TGCGCCAGCTCAAGAACCGGGACCCAGATCGACAATGAGCAGTTCTTC
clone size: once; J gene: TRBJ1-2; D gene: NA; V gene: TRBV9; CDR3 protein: CASSVAGTVFNYGYTF; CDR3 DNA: TGTGCCAGCAGCGTAGCTGGGACCGTATTTAACTATGGCTACACCTTC
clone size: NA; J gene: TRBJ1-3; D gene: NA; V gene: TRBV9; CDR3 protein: CASSVGTGNTIYF; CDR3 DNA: TGTGCCAGCAGCGTAGGGACTGGAAACACCATATATTTT
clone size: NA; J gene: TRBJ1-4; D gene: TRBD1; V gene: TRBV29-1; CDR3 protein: CSAGRGTGNEKLFF; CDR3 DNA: TGCAGCGCTGGCCGAGGGACAGGGAACGAAAAACTGTTTTTT
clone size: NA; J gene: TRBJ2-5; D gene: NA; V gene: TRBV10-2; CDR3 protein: CASKRGVGGETQYF; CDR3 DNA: TGCGCCAGTAAGAGGGGGGTAGGTGGGGAGACCCAGTACTTC
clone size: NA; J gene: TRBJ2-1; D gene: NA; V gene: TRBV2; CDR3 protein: CASSEASDYNEQFF; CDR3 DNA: TGTGCCAGCAGTGAGGCTAGCGACTACAATGAGCAGTTCTTC
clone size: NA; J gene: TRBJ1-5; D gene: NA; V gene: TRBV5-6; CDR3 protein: CASSQGPTTWGNQPQHF; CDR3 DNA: TGTGCCAGCAGCCAGGGACCGACGACCTGGGGCAATCAGCCCCAGCATTTT
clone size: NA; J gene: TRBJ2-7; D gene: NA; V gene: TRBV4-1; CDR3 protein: CASSQDGTEREQYF; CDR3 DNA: TGCGCCAGCAGCCAAGACGGCACCGAACGGGAGCAGTACTTC
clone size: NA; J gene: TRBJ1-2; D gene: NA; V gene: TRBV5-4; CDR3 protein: CASSLRVSYGYTF; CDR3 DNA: TGTGCCAGCTCGCTCAGGGTCAGCTATGGCTACACCTTC
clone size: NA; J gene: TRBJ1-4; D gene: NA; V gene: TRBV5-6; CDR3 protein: CASSFVGENEKLFF; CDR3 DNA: TGTGCCAGCAGCTTTGTCGGTGAGAATGAAAAACTGTTTTTT
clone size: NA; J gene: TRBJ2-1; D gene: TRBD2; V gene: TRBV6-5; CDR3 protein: CARPPGLAGAGEQFF; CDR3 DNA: TGTGCCAGACCGCCCGGACTAGCGGGAGCGGGTGAGCAGTTCTTC
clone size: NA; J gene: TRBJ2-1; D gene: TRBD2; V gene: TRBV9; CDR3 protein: CASREDGRGGGEQFF; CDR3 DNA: TGTGCCAGCCGCGAGGACGGGAGGGGTGGCGGTGAGCAGTTCTTC
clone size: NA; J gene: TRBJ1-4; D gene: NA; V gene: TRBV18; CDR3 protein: CASSQRTDNEKLFF; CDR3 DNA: TGTGCCAGCTCACAACGGACAGATAATGAAAAACTGTTTTTT
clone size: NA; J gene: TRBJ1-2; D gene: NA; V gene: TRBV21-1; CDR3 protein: CASSKVPEIAGGGNYGYTF; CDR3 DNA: TGTGCCAGCAGCAAAGTTCCTGAAATTGCTGGTGGGGGGAACTATGGCTACACCTTC
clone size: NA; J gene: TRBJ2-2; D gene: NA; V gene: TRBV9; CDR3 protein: CASSVGGRDQNTGELFF; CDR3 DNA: TGTGCCAGCAGCGTAGGGGGCAGAGACCAAAACACCGGGGAGCTGTTTTTT
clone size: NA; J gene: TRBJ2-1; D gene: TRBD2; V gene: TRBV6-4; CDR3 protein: CASSEVLAGGPFSYNEQFF; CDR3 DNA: TGTGCCAGCAGTGAAGTACTAGCGGGAGGGCCTTTTTCCTACAATGAGCAGTTCTTC
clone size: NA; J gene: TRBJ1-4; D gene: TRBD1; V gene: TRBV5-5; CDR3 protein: CASSVQGARLEKLFF; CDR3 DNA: TGTGCCAGCAGCGTCCAGGGGGCTCGTCTTGAAAAACTGTTTTTT
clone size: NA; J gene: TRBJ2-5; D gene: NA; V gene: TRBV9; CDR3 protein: CASSVAIGTESQETQYF; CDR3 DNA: TGTGCCAGCAGCGTAGCTATTGGAACAGAATCCCAAGAGACCCAGTACTTC
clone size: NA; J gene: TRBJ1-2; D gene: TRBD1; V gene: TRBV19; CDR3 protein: CASTPEDRNGYTF; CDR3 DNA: TGTGCCAGTACCCCAGAGGACAGGAATGGCTACACCTTC
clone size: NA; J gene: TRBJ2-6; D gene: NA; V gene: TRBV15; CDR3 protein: CATSRPIGSGANVLTF; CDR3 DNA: TGTGCCACCAGCAGACCAATCGGCTCTGGGGCCAACGTCCTGACTTTC
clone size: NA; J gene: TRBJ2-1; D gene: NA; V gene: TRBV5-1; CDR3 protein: CASRLRTETYNEQFF; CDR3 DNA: TGCGCCAGCAGGCTTAGGACCGAAACCTACAATGAGCAGTTCTTC